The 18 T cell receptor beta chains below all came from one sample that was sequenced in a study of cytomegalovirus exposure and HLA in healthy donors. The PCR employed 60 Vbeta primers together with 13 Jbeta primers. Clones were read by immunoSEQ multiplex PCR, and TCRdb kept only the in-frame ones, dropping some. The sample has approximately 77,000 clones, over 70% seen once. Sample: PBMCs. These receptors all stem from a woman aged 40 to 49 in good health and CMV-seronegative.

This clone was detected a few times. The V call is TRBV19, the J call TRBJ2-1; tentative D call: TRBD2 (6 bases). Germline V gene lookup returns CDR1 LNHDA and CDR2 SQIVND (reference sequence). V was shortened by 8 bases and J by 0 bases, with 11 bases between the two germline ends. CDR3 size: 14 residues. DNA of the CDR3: TGTGCCAGTGGGGACTTCTTCTCCTACAATGAGCAGTTCTTC. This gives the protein CASGDFFSYNEQFF.

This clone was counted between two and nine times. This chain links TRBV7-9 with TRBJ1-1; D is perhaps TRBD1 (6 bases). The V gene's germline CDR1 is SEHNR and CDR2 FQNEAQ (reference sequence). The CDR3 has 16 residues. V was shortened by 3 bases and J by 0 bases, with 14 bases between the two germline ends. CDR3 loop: CASSFELTGMNTEAFF. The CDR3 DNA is TGTGCCAGCAGCTTTGAATTGACAGGAATGAACACTGAAGCTTTCTTT.

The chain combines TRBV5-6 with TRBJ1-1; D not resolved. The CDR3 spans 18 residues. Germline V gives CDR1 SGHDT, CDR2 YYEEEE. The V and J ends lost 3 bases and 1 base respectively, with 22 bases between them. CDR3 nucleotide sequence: TGTGCCAGCAGCTCGAGAACCGCGAGGTTCTATCGGAACACTGAAGCTTTCTTT. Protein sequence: CASSSRTARFYRNTEAFF.

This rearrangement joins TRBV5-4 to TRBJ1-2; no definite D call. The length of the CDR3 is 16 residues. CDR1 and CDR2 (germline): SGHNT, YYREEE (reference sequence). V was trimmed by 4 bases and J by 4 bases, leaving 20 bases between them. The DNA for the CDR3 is TGTGCCAGCAGCGTCCCCATACCAGGTGTGGCCTATGGCTACACCTTC. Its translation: CASSVPIPGVAYGYTF.

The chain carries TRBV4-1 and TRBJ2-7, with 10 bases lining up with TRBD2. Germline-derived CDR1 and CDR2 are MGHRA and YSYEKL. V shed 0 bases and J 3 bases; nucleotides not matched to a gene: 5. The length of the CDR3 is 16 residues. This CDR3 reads CASSQDGTSARYEQYF. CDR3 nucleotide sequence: TGCGCCAGCAGCCAAGATGGGACTAGCGCCCGCTACGAGCAGTACTTC.

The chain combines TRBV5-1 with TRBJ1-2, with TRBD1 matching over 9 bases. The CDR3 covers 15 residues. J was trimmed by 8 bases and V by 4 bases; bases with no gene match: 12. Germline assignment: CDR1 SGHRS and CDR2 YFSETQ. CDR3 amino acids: CASSLSQQGARGYTF. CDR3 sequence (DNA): TGCGCCAGCAGCCTATCCCAACAGGGGGCGCGGGGCTACACCTTC.

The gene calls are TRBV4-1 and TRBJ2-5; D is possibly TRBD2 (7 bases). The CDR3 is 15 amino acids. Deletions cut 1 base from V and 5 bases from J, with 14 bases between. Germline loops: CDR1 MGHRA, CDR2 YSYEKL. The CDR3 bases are TGCGCCAGCAGCCAAGGGCTCGGGGGGCTTGAGACCCAGTACTTC. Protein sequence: CASSQGLGGLETQYF.

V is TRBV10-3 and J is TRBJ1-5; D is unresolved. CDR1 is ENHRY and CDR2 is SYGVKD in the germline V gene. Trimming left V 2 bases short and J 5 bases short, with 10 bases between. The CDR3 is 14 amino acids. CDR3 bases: TGTGCCATCAGTGAGATGGCAGAATATCAGCCCCAGCATTTT. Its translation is CAISEMAEYQPQHF.

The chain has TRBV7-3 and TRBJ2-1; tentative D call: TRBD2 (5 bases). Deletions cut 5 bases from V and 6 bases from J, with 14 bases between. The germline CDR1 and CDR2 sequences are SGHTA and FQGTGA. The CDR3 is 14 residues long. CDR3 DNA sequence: TGTGCCAGCAGCCCAAAGGGTAGCGCCAATGAGCAGTTCTTC. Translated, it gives CASSPKGSANEQFF.

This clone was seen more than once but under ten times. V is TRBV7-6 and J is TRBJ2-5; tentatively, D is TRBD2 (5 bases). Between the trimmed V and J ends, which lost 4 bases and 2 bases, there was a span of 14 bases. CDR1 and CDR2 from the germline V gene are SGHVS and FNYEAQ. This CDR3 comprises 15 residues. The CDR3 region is CASSYSGRGQETQYF. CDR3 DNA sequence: TGTGCCAGCAGCTACTCCGGACGGGGTCAAGAGACCCAGTACTTC.

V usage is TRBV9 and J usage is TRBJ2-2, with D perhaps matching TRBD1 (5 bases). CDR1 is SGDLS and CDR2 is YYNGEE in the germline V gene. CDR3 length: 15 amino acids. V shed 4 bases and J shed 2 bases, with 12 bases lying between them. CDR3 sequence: CASSPKTANTGELFF. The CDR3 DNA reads TGTGCCAGCAGCCCTAAGACAGCAAACACCGGGGAGCTGTTTTTT. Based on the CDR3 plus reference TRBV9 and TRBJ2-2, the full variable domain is DSGVTQTPKHLITATGQRVTLRCSPRSGDLSVYWYQQSLDQGLQFLIQYYNGEERAKGNILERFSAQQFPDLHSELNLSSLELGDSALYFCASSPKTANTGELFFGEGSRLTVL.

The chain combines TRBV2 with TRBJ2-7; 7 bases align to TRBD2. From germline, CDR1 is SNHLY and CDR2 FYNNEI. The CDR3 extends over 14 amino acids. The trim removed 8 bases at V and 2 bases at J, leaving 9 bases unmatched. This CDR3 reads CASGGREITYEQYF. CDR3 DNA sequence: TGTGCCAGCGGAGGGAGGGAGATCACCTACGAGCAGTACTTC.

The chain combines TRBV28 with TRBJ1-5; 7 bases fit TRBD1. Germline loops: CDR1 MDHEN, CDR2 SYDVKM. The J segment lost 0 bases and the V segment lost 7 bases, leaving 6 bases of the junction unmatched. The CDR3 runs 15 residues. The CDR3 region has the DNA TGTGCCAGCACCGAGGGGACAGATAGCAATCAGCCCCAGCATTTT. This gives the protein CASTEGTDSNQPQHF. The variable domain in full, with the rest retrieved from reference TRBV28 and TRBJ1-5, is DVKVTQSSRYLVKRTGEKVFLECVQDMDHENMFWYRQDPGLGLRLIYFSYDVKMKEKGDIPEGYSVSREKKERFSLILESASTNQTSMYLCASTEGTDSNQPQHFGDGTRLSIL.

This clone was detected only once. Here the CDR3 reads CASSLGDIGAGYEQYF. The CDR3 DNA sequence: TGTGCCAGCAGCTTAGGGGACATCGGGGCAGGCTACGAGCAGTACTTC. The chain combines TRBV7-9 with TRBJ2-7; possibly TRBD1 for D (6 bases). V dropped 1 base and J dropped 3 bases, with 16 bases sitting between them. The CDR3 is 16 residues long. Germline CDR1 SEHNR, CDR2 FQNEAQ (reference sequence).

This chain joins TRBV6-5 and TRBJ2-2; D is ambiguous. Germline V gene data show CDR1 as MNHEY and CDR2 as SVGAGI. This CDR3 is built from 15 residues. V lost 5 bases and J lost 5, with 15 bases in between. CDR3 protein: CASSPNSFPTGELFF. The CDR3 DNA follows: TGTGCCAGCAGTCCAAACTCATTTCCGACCGGGGAGCTGTTTTTT.

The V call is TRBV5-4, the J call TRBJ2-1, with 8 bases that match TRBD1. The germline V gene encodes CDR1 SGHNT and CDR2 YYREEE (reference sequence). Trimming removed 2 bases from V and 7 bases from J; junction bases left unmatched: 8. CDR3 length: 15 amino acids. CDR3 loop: CASSLGQGRGNEQFF. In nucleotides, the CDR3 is TGTGCCAGCAGCTTAGGACAGGGTAGAGGTAATGAGCAGTTCTTC.

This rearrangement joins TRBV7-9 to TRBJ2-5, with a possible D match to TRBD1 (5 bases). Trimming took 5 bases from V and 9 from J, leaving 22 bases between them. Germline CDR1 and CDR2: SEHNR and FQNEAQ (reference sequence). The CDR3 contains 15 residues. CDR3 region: CASSPRVEPKGAQYF. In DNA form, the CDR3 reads TGTGCCAGCAGCCCCCGGGTAGAGCCCAAAGGGGCCCAGTACTTC.

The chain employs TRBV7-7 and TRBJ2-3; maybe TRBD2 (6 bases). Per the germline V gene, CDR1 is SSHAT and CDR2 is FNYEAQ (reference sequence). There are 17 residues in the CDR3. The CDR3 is CATSRGLAGTSTDTQYF. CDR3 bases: TGTGCTACCTCCCGCGGCCTGGCGGGGACTAGCACAGATACGCAGTATTTT.